Listed below are T cell receptor beta chains from one sample, sequenced in a study of blood T cell repertoires in COVID-19. Only in-frame clones appear in the TCRdb table, and some are missing; sequencing was by immunoSEQ multiplex PCR. The data show some 380,000 clones, over 75% seen once. Sequencing input: PBMCs or T cells enriched from blood (not recorded which). The receptors stem from a woman in her thirties or forties with acute COVID-19. CDR3s include the opening cysteine and the closing phenylalanine or tryptophan. D genes are given only for firm matches. Expanded clones get a size class; other rows say once, few or many, or leave the size out.

v_call,clone_size,d_call,j_call,cdr3_aa,cdr3_nt
TRBV7-9,once,TRBD1,TRBJ1-2,CASSPDRGRGGYTF,TGTGCCAGCAGCCCGGACAGGGGGCGCGGGGGCTACACCTTC
TRBV5-6,NA,NA,TRBJ1-5,CASSLQGWGNQPQHF,TGTGCCAGCAGCTTGCAGGGATGGGGCAATCAGCCCCAGCATTTT
TRBV18,NA,TRBD2,TRBJ2-7,CASSPTSGGAYEQYF,TGTGCCAGCTCACCTACTTCGGGGGGGGCTTACGAGCAGTACTTC
TRBV30,NA,NA,TRBJ1-3,CAWSTTARNTIYF,TGTGCCTGGAGTACAACAGCTAGAAACACCATATATTTT
TRBV6-6,NA,NA,TRBJ1-2,CASSSPGIGYGYTF,TGTGCCAGCTCATCCCCGGGGATCGGCTATGGCTACACCTTC
TRBV24-1,once,TRBD2,TRBJ2-7,CATSDWRGEQYF,TGTGCCACCAGTGATTGGCGGGGGGAGCAGTACTTC
TRBV5-8,NA,NA,TRBJ1-2,CASTPRANYGYTF,TGTGCCAGCACCCCTCGGGCTAACTATGGCTACACCTTC
TRBV5-1,NA,TRBD1,TRBJ2-7,CASSRAGTGISYEQYF,TGCGCCAGCAGCAGAGCCGGGACAGGGATCTCCTACGAGCAGTACTTC
TRBV7-9,NA,NA,TRBJ2-7,CASSLTGSEEQYF,TGTGCCAGCAGCTTAACCGGGAGTGAGGAGCAGTACTTC
TRBV27,NA,TRBD1,TRBJ1-6,CASSSSTGVSPLHF,TGTGCCAGCAGTTCATCGACAGGGGTCTCACCCCTCCACTTT
TRBV11-2,few,NA,TRBJ1-2,CASSLQGVRNYGYTF,TGTGCCAGCAGCTTACAAGGGGTCCGTAACTATGGCTACACCTTC
TRBV7-9,NA,NA,TRBJ1-3,CASSRWEAGNTIYF,TGTGCCAGCAGCCGGTGGGAGGCTGGAAACACCATATATTTT
TRBV7-9,NA,NA,TRBJ1-1,CASSRETAEAFF,TGTGCCAGCAGCCGGGAAACCGCTGAAGCTTTCTTT
TRBV14,few,NA,TRBJ1-2,CASSRGTAPNYGYTF,TGTGCCAGCAGCCGCGGGACGGCCCCTAACTATGGCTACACCTTC
TRBV19,NA,NA,TRBJ2-3,CASSIRNTGPSTDTQYF,TGTGCCAGTAGTATCCGGAATACAGGTCCCAGCACAGATACGCAGTATTTT